This T cell receptor (beta chain) appears in the sequencing data of a study of cytomegalovirus exposure and HLA in healthy donors. Findings and caveats of the study: Under in vitro conditions, three CMV-associated chains were confirmed as specific for CMV antigens.

With respect to this clone: The antigen remains undetermined.

Germline V gene lookup returns CDR1 SGHAT and CDR2 FQNNGV. The CDR3 extends over 15 amino acids. J lost 6 bases, V lost 5 bases, and 6 bases had no gene match. The method was immunoSEQ multiplex PCR; TCRdb's version includes in-frame clones alone and lacks a portion of them. The sample lists a few hundred thousand clones, roughly 83% occurring once. What was sequenced was PBMCs. This chain uses TRBV11-2 with TRBJ1-4; 10 bases are shared with TRBD1. This sequence was found in a woman aged 25 to 39 in good health and CMV-seropositive. CDR3: CASSLGTGEDEKLFF. In DNA form, the CDR3 reads TGTGCCAGCAGCCTCGGGACAGGGGAGGATGAAAAACTGTTTTTT.